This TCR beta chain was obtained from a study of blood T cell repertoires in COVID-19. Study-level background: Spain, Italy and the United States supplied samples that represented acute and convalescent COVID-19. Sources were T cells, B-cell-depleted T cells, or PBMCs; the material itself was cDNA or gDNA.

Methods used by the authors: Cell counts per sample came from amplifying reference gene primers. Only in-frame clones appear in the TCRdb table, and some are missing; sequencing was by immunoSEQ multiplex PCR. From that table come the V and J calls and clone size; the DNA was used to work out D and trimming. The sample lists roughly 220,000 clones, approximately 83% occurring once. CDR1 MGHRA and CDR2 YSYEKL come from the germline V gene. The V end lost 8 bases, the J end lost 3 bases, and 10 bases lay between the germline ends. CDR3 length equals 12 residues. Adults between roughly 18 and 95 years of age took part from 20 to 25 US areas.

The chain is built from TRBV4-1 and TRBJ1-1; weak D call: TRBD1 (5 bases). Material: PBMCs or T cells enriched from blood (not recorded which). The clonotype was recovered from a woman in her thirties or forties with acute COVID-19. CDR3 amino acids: CASQGLYTEAFF. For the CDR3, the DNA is TGCGCCAGCCAGGGTTTGTACACTGAAGCTTTCTTT.